These 19 T cell receptor beta chains originate from one sample sequenced in a study. Tregs were sorted as CD4+CD25+CD127-/low cells. Via MiXCR, TCRdb re-called the 5' RACE reads, giving one row per CDR3 protein. This table holds some 44,000 distinct CDR3 sequences, approximately 22% found once. Material: Tregs sorted from blood. The receptors originated from a female donor with breast cancer.

The rearrangement links TRBV28 to TRBJ2-7; D remains ambiguous. The CDR3 runs 13 residues. With 7 bases removed from V and 1 base from J, the gap between germline ends came to 11 bases. Per germline, CDR1 MDHEN and CDR2 SYDVKM. In DNA form, the CDR3 reads TGTGCCAGCACTTCCAGTATATCCTACGAGCAGTACTTC. Its translation: CASTSSISYEQYF. The full variable domain, with the rest looked up from reference TRBV28 and TRBJ2-7, is DVKVTQSSRYLVKRTGEKVFLECVQDMDHENMFWYRQDPGLGLRLIYFSYDVKMKEKGDIPEGYSVSREKKERFSLILESASTNQTSMYLCASTSSISYEQYFGPGTRLTVT.

This clonotype showed up just a few times. The chain carries TRBV27 and TRBJ1-4; 7 nucleotides agree with TRBD1. Germline V gene data show CDR1 as MNHEY and CDR2 as SMNVEV (reference sequence). Trimming cost V 0 bases and J 4 bases; bases outside gene matches: 2. CDR3 length equals 15 residues. The CDR3 DNA is TGTGCCAGCAGTTTATCGACAGGGTTTAATGAAAAACTGTTTTTT. Amino acid sequence: CASSLSTGFNEKLFF.

With regard to this clonotype: This CDR3 fails to terminate in the conserved phenylalanine or tryptophan, so it likely reflects a read error. The chain links TRBV11-2 to TRBJ2-3, with TRBD2 matching over 9 bases. Germline V gene sequence: CDR1 SGHAT, CDR2 FQNNGV. The CDR3 consists of 16 residues. CDR3 region: CASSLGGGASTGTQYS. In DNA form, the CDR3 reads TGTGCCAGCAGCTTAGGCGGGGGGGCCTCTACAGGTACGCAGTATTCT.

To note about this clonotype: This could be a read error, since a much larger clone is one nucleotide away. V is TRBV28 and J is TRBJ2-7; TRBD1 aligns across 8 bases. The CDR3 has 15 amino acids. CDR1 MDHEN and CDR2 SYDVKM come from the germline V gene. Unmatched junction bases numbered 14, after V lost 5 bases and J lost 8 bases. The CDR3 DNA is TGTGCCAGCAGTCTTCGACAGGGGTTCTATTACAAGCAGTACTTC. Translation gives CASSLRQGFYYKQYF.

This clonotype appeared many times. The chain is built from TRBV4-1 and TRBJ1-5, with D possibly being TRBD1 (6 bases). V was pared by 0 bases and J by 6 bases, with 15 bases between. This CDR3 region has 16 residues. Germline values: CDR1 MGHRA, CDR2 YSYEKL. The CDR3 sequence: CASSQEGPGASQPQHF. The CDR3 DNA follows: TGCGCCAGCAGCCAAGAAGGGCCGGGGGCAAGTCAGCCCCAGCATTTT.

There are a few counts of this clonotype. This chain connects TRBV29-1 to TRBJ2-6; tentatively, D is TRBD1 or TRBD2 (5 bases each). V shed 4 bases and J shed 4 bases, with 26 bases lying between them. Germline V gene lookup returns CDR1 SQVTM and CDR2 ANQGSEA. This CDR3 is 19 amino acids long. The DNA for the CDR3 is TGCAGCGTTGGCGGGCCATTTAACAGGATTTCAAGGGGGGCCAACGTCCTGACTTTC. Its translation is CSVGGPFNRISRGANVLTF.

This clonotype was counted only a few times. The chain recombines TRBV28 with TRBJ1-2; D might be TRBD1 (5 bases). Trimming stripped 2 bases from V and 4 bases from J, with 14 bases between. Germline CDR1 is MDHEN and CDR2 is SYDVKM. This CDR3 has 15 amino acids. CDR3 bases: TGTGCCAGCAGTTTAGGGCAGGGATTTAGCTATGGCTACACCTTC. It yields the protein CASSLGQGFSYGYTF.

This clonotype was recorded at least ten times. CDR3: CASSSTGGLATEQFF. The DNA of the CDR3 is TGTGCCAGCAGCTCTACTGGGGGACTAGCGACTGAGCAGTTCTTC. The V gene is TRBV7-3, the J gene TRBJ2-1; 10 nucleotides align to TRBD2. Looked up from germline, CDR1 is SGHTA and CDR2 is FQGTGA. The CDR3 extends over 15 amino acids. V lost 4 bases and J lost 9; bases outside the gene matches: 9.

The sample holds many counts of this clonotype. CDR3 sequence: CASRDAGTGLYEQYF. In DNA form, the CDR3 reads TGTGCCAGCAGGGATGCCGGGACAGGGTTGTACGAGCAGTACTTC. The chain joins TRBV2 to TRBJ2-7, with TRBD1 matching over 9 bases. The V gene's germline CDR1 is SNHLY and CDR2 FYNNEI. The ends lost 6 bases at V and 4 bases at J; junction bases unmatched: 10. The CDR3 is 15 amino acids.

With regard to this clonotype: A much larger clonotype is one base distant, so this may be a read error. The chain couples TRBV7-2 to TRBJ1-1, with D unclear. This CDR3 region has 17 residues. V was cut by 5 bases and J by 5 bases, with 24 bases left in between. Germline CDR1 reads SGHTA; CDR2 reads FQGNSA. The CDR3 spells CASSHGGLATFRTEAFF. In nucleotides, the CDR3 is TGTGCCAGCAGCCATGGTGGGCTCGCTACCTTCAGGACTGAAGCTTTCTTT.

This clonotype was counted many times. The chain joins TRBV2 to TRBJ2-5, with TRBD2 identical over 10 bases. Germline values: CDR1 SNHLY, CDR2 FYNNEI. The CDR3 has 16 amino acids. The V segment lost 4 bases and the J segment 2 bases; nucleotides outside the gene matches: 7. CDR3 bases: TGTGCCAGCAGTGGTAGGACTAGCGGAGAGCAAGAGACCCAGTACTTC. This encodes CASSGRTSGEQETQYF.

This clonotype was seen at least ten times. J is TRBJ2-7 and V is TRBV7-9; D uncertain. The germline CDR1 and CDR2 sequences are SEHNR and FQNEAQ (reference sequence). The CDR3 consists of 12 residues. Trimming cost V 2 bases and J 4 bases, with 6 bases left between them. In DNA, the CDR3 is TGTGCCAGCAGCTTATTGAATTACGAGCAGTACTTC. Its protein is CASSLLNYEQYF.

This clonotype was found a few times. The V call is TRBV2, the J call TRBJ1-5; 11 nucleotides match TRBD1. The germline V gene has CDR1 SNHLY and CDR2 FYNNEI. The CDR3 runs 15 residues. J lost 4 bases, V lost 5 bases, and 4 bases had no gene match. Written as DNA, the CDR3 is TGTGCCAGCAGTTCGGGACAGGGGGGAAATCAGCCCCAGCATTTT. Protein: CASSSGQGGNQPQHF.

The CDR3 here is CASSSRLEQFF. Here the CDR3 DNA reads TGTGCCAGCAGCTCCCGACTCGAGCAGTTCTTC. The chain carries TRBV11-2 and TRBJ2-1, with D unclear. The CDR3 is 11 amino acids. Germline V CDR1 and CDR2: SGHAT, FQNNGV. V lost 4 bases and J lost 10, with 8 bases in between.

Only a few counts were recorded for this clonotype. Written as DNA, the CDR3 is TGTGCCAGCAGTTACGAGACAGGGGGCGATTCACCCCTCCACTTT. Protein product: CASSYETGGDSPLHF. The chain combines TRBV6-6 with TRBJ1-6; 10 bases are shared with TRBD1. The germline V gene has CDR1 MNHNY and CDR2 SVGAGI (reference sequence). V dropped 2 bases and J dropped 8; count of bases not matched to a gene: 3. This CDR3 has 15 amino acids.

This clonotype was seen a few times. The V call is TRBV9, the J call TRBJ1-3; no clear D gene. CDR1 and CDR2 (germline): SGDLS, YYNGEE. This CDR3 has 16 residues. V was clipped by 0 bases and J by 3 bases, with 13 bases between them. CDR3 sequence (DNA): TGTGCCAGCAGCGTAGCGGCGGGTCAAGATGGAAACACCATATATTTT. This codes for CASSVAAGQDGNTIYF.

This chain links TRBV18 with TRBJ1-5, with D maybe TRBD1 (6 bases). Germline V gene sequence: CDR1 KGHSH, CDR2 LQKENI. The germline V and J ends were trimmed by 6 bases and 4 bases, with 10 bases remaining between them. This CDR3 spans 13 amino acids. The CDR3 DNA reads TGTGCCAGCTCTCGGACAGCTAATCAGCCCCAGCATTTT. Translation: CASSRTANQPQHF.

In its sample, this clonotype was seen a few times. CDR3 loop: CASSLYGSEAFF. Here the CDR3 DNA reads TGTGCCAGCAGCTTATATGGGTCTGAAGCTTTCTTT. This rearrangement joins TRBV11-3 to TRBJ1-1; D ambiguous. This CDR3 contains 12 residues. Per the germline V gene, CDR1 is SGHNT and CDR2 is YENEEA. Trimming removed 2 bases at V and 6 bases at J, with 7 bases between.

This clonotype occurred many times. V and J are TRBV20-1 and TRBJ2-3, with a weak D call TRBD1 (6 bases). This CDR3 comprises 14 residues. V was pared by 0 bases and J by 4 bases, with 11 bases between. The germline V gene has CDR1 DFQATT and CDR2 SNEGSKA (reference sequence). CDR3 protein: CSARDIWGPDTQYF. The CDR3 DNA reads as TGCAGTGCTAGAGATATCTGGGGGCCAGATACGCAGTATTTT.